These 19 T cell receptor beta chains were sequenced from one sample in a study of identical twins. MiXCR, applied by TCRdb to the 5' RACE reads, yields one record per CDR3 protein. Among approximately 700,000 distinct CDR3 sequences listed, over 15% were seen once. The sample was also reused in another study, on T cells expressing NK-cell markers.

The specimen was PBMCs. Source of these receptors: a woman under 30 in good health.

This clonotype was detected only a few times. The chain combines TRBV25-1 with TRBJ2-2; D perhaps matches TRBD1 (6 bases). V gave up 4 bases and J gave up 4 bases, with 10 bases separating them. CDR3 length: 14 residues. Germline CDR1 MGHDK, CDR2 SYGVNS. The CDR3 region is CASSVQGRTGELFF. The CDR3 DNA sequence: TGTGCCAGCAGTGTACAGGGTCGCACCGGGGAGCTGTTTTTT.

The gene calls are TRBV5-1 and TRBJ2-7; D remains ambiguous. This CDR3 spans 17 amino acids. CDR1 is SGHRS and CDR2 is YFSETQ in the germline V gene. The ends were cut back, 0 bases at V and 6 bases at J, with 22 bases in the middle. The CDR3 bases are TGCGCCAGCAGCTTGGAATCTACGGCAGGCTCCCCCGTCGAGCAGTACTTC. Its protein is CASSLESTAGSPVEQYF. Together with reference TRBV5-1 and TRBJ2-7, the CDR3 gives the full variable domain: KAGVTQTPRYLIKTRGQQVTLSCSPISGHRSVSWYQQTPGQGLQFLFEYFSETQRNKGNFPGRFSGRQFSNSRSEMNVSTLELGDSALYLCASSLESTAGSPVEQYFGPGTRLTVT.

The chain recombines TRBV25-1 with TRBJ1-2; D is undetermined. The CDR3 runs 12 residues. The germline gives CDR1 MGHDK, CDR2 SYGVNS. Trimming pared 4 bases from V and 9 bases from J, leaving 12 bases between. The CDR3 bases are TGTGCCAGCAGTGGCTTAAAATGGAGCTACACCTTC. As protein: CASSGLKWSYTF.

This chain joins TRBV7-2 and TRBJ1-2; no reliable D call. V lost 1 base, J lost 5 bases, and 11 bases lay in between. CDR3 length: 14 amino acids. The germline V gene has CDR1 SGHTA and CDR2 FQGNSA. The CDR3 protein is CASSLDLAPYGYTF. CDR3 nucleotides: TGTGCCAGCAGCTTAGATTTAGCCCCTTATGGCTACACCTTC.

The V call is TRBV12-3 or TRBV12-4, the J call TRBJ1-1; D is possibly TRBD1 (6 bases). V was shortened by 7 bases and J by 0 bases, with 15 bases between the two germline ends. The CDR3 has 15 residues. Here the CDR3 DNA reads TGTGCCAGCACCTGGGAGGGGGGTATGAACACTGAAGCTTTCTTT. Its translation: CASTWEGGMNTEAFF.

The table lists this clonotype with a few counts. The CDR3 sequence: CASSLWDRSPKNIQYF. The CDR3 region has the DNA TGTGCCAGCAGTTTGTGGGACAGGTCACCCAAAAACATTCAGTACTTC. J is TRBJ2-4 and V is TRBV12-3 or TRBV12-4; 8 nucleotides align to TRBD1. Germline trimming cut 3 bases from V and 2 bases from J; bases unmatched to any gene: 6. The CDR3 runs 16 residues.

Points on this clonotype: A junction end diverges from the germline sequence, so it may reflect a read error. The chain has TRBV12-5 and TRBJ2-1; 8 bases fit TRBD2. Germline CDR1 reads LGHNT; CDR2 reads FRNRAP. CDR3 length: 17 residues. The DNA for the CDR3 is TGTGCTAGTTGTTTGGTCCTGGCGGGGGGTCCCTACAATGAGCAGTTCTTC. It specifies CASCLVLAGGPYNEQFF.

This clonotype turned up a few times. The V call is TRBV12-3 or TRBV12-4, the J call TRBJ1-2; D uncertain. V lost 3 bases and J lost 6, with 14 bases in between. The CDR3 is 14 amino acids. The CDR3 nucleotides read TGTGCCAGCAGTTTTGAAAGGAACTTCCATGGCTACACCTTC. Translated, it gives CASSFERNFHGYTF.

The gene calls are TRBV20-1 and TRBJ1-5, with D uncertain. The ends were cut back, 0 bases at V and 7 bases at J, with 13 bases in the middle. The V gene's germline CDR1 is DFQATT and CDR2 SNEGSKA (reference sequence). The CDR3 runs to 14 residues. CDR3 amino acids: CSARDGTVGQPQHF. Written as DNA, the CDR3 is TGCAGTGCTAGAGATGGAACCGTGGGGCAGCCCCAGCATTTT.

V gene TRBV20-1 combines with J gene TRBJ2-7, with D tentatively TRBD1 (5 bases). CDR3 length: 13 residues. With 3 bases removed from V and 3 bases from J, the gap between germline ends came to 12 bases. Germline V CDR1 and CDR2: DFQATT, SNEGSKA (reference sequence). CDR3 coding DNA: TGCAGTGCTAGGGCAGGGTATAACTACGAGCAGTACTTC. It is translated as CSARAGYNYEQYF.

The rearrangement joins TRBV25-1 to TRBJ2-7, with 7 bases fitting TRBD1. The V segment lost 4 bases and the J segment 7 bases; nucleotides outside the gene matches: 7. The CDR3 totals 13 residues. The germline V gene encodes CDR1 MGHDK and CDR2 SYGVNS. CDR3 sequence (DNA): TGTGCCAGCAGTGTTTCAGGGGGTTGGGAGCAGTACTTC. Protein: CASSVSGGWEQYF.

In its sample, this clonotype was seen many times. The chain uses TRBV7-2 and TRBJ2-3; D gene uncertain. Germline values: CDR1 SGHTA, CDR2 FQGNSA. The CDR3 runs 14 residues. V gave up 3 bases and J gave up 0 bases, with 7 bases separating them. CDR3 protein: CASSLRSSTDTQYF. The DNA for the CDR3 is TGTGCCAGCAGCTTGCGCTCTAGCACAGATACGCAGTATTTT.

The chain combines TRBV3-1 with TRBJ1-2; D remains ambiguous. The CDR3 loop spans 13 amino acids. Trimming pared 5 bases from V and 1 base from J, leaving 8 bases between. Germline values: CDR1 LGHDT, CDR2 YNNKEL (reference sequence). Here the CDR3 reads CASSKPDNYGYTF. CDR3 bases: TGTGCCAGCAGCAAGCCGGATAACTATGGCTACACCTTC.

Only a few counts were recorded for this clonotype. The chain recombines TRBV5-5 with TRBJ2-7; D is uncertain. This CDR3 is 15 amino acids long. Germline V CDR1 and CDR2: SGHKS, YYEKEE (reference sequence). Trimming shortened V by 0 bases and J by 5 bases, and 15 bases separated the two germline ends. The CDR3 region has the DNA TGTGCCAGCAGCTTGGATGGCAGAATTGTGAACGAGCAGTACTTC. Residues: CASSLDGRIVNEQYF.

The genes are TRBV10-2 and TRBJ2-1; weak D call: TRBD2 (5 bases). Looked up from germline, CDR1 is WSHSY and CDR2 is SAAADI. V was pared by 10 bases and J by 8 bases, with 18 bases between. The length of the CDR3 is 13 residues. This CDR3 reads CATSRLVGDEQFF. CDR3 DNA sequence: TGCGCCACCTCCCGTCTGGTCGGGGATGAGCAGTTCTTC.

This clonotype occurred a few times. This chain uses TRBV25-1 with TRBJ2-5; a possible D gene is TRBD2 (7 bases). The V end lost 8 bases, the J end lost 1 base, and 14 bases lay between the germline ends. The CDR3 length is 14 residues. Germline values: CDR1 MGHDK, CDR2 SYGVNS. CDR3 sequence (DNA): TGTGCCAGCGAGAGGGGGGGGCCCCAAGAGACCCAGTACTTC. Residues: CASERGGPQETQYF. Looking up the rest from reference TRBV25-1 and TRBJ2-5 gives the full variable domain: EADIYQTPRYLVIGTGKKITLECSQTMGHDKMYWYQQDPGMELHLIHYSYGVNSTEKGDLSSESTVSRIRTEHFPLTLESARPSHTSQYLCASERGGPQETQYFGPGTRLLVL.

This clonotype has a handful of counts. The V call is TRBV6-4, the J call TRBJ2-1, with 9 bases lining up with TRBD2. Germline V CDR1 and CDR2: MRHNA, SNTAGT. With V trimmed by 4 bases and J by 0 bases, 4 bases remained unmatched. This CDR3 is built from 16 residues. CDR3: CASSGNSGGSYNEQFF. CDR3 DNA: TGTGCCAGCAGTGGCAATAGCGGGGGCTCCTACAATGAGCAGTTCTTC.

This clonotype was detected only a few times. The chain's CDR3 is CSAREYSGLNTEAFF. CDR3 sequence (DNA): TGCAGTGCTAGAGAGTATTCGGGGTTGAACACTGAAGCTTTCTTT. The genes are TRBV20-1 and TRBJ1-1; the D is unclear. CDR1 is DFQATT and CDR2 is SNEGSKA in the germline V gene (reference sequence). The CDR3 is 15 residues long. Deletions cut 0 bases from V and 0 bases from J, with 11 bases between.

The chain carries TRBV29-1 and TRBJ2-3; possibly TRBD1 for D (6 bases). CDR3 length: 13 amino acids. The V gene's germline CDR1 is SQVTM and CDR2 ANQGSEA. V lost 6 bases and J lost 2, with 12 bases in between. CDR3 in amino acids: CSVHRVDTDTQYF. CDR3 DNA: TGCAGCGTACACAGGGTGGACACAGATACGCAGTATTTT.